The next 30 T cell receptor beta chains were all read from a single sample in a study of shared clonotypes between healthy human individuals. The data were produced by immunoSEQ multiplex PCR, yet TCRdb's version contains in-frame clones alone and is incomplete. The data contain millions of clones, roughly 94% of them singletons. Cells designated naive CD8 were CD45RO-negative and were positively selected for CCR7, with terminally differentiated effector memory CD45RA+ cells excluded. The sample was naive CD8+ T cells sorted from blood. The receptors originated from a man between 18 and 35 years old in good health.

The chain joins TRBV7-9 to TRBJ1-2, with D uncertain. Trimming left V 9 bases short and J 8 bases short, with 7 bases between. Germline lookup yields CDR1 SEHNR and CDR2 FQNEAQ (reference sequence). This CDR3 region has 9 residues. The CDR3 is CASSVGYTF. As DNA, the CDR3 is TGTGCCAGTTCCGTCGGCTACACCTTC.

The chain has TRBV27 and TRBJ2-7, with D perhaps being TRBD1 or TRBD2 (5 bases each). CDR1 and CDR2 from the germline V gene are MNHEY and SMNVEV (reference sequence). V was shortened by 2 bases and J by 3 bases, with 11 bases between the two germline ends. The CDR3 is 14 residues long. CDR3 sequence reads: CASSLAGTGYEQYF. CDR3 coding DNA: TGTGCCAGCAGTTTAGCAGGGACGGGCTACGAGCAGTACTTC.

Here the CDR3 reads CASEAFKSGELFF. The DNA for the CDR3 is TGTGCCAGCGAAGCCTTTAAGAGCGGGGAGCTGTTTTTT. This chain connects TRBV7-9 to TRBJ2-2; no clear D gene. This CDR3 is built from 13 residues. Germline V gene sequence: CDR1 SEHNR, CDR2 FQNEAQ (reference sequence). Between the trimmed V and J ends, which lost 8 bases and 7 bases, there was a span of 14 bases.

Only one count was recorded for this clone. The CDR3 region has the DNA TGTGCCAGCAGCTTAGACAGAGGAGGTTCCGGCTACGAGCAGTACTTC. Encoded protein: CASSLDRGGSGYEQYF. The chain employs TRBV7-2 and TRBJ2-7; tentatively, D is TRBD2 (5 bases). Germline CDR1 reads SGHTA; CDR2 reads FQGNSA. V dropped 1 base and J dropped 3 bases, with 16 bases sitting between them. The CDR3 runs 16 residues.

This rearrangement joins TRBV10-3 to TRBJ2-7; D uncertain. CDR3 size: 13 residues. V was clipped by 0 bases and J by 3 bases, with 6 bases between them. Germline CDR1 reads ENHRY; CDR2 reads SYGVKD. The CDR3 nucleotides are TGTGCCATCAGTGAGTCGTCAGACTACGAGCAGTACTTC. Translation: CAISESSDYEQYF.

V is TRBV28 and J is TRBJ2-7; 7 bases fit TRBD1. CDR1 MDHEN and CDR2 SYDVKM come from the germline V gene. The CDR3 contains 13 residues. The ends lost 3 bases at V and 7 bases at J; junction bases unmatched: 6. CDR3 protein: CASSFTGAREQYF. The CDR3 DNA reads TGTGCCAGCAGTTTTACAGGGGCCAGGGAGCAGTACTTC.

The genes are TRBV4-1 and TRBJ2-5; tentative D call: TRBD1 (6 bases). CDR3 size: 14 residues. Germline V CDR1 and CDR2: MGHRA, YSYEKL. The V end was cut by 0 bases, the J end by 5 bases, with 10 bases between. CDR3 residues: CASSQEPGDETQYF. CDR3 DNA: TGCGCCAGCAGCCAAGAGCCAGGGGACGAGACCCAGTACTTC.

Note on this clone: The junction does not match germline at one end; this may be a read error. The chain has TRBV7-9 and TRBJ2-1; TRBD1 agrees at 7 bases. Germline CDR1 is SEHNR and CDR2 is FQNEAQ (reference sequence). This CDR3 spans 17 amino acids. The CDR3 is CAGSLVPGQEKNNEQFF. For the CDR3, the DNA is TGTGCCGGCAGCTTAGTCCCCGGACAGGAAAAAAACAATGAGCAGTTCTTC.

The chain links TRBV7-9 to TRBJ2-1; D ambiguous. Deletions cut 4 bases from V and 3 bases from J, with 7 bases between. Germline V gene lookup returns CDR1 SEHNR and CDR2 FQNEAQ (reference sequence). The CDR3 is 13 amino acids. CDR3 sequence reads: CASSSLNYNEQFF. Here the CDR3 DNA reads TGTGCCAGCAGCTCCTTGAACTACAATGAGCAGTTCTTC.

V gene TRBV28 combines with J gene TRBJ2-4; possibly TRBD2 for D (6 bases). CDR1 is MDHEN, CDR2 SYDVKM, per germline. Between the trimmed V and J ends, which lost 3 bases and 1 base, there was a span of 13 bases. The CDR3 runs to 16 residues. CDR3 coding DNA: TGTGCCAGCAGTTTGTGGGGGGAAGGGGCCAAAAACATTCAGTACTTC. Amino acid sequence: CASSLWGEGAKNIQYF.

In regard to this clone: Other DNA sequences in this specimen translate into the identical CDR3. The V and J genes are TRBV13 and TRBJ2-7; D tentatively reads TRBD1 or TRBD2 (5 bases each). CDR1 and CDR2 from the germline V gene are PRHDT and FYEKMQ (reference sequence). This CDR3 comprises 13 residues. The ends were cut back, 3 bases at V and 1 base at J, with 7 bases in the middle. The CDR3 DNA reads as TGTGCCAGCAGCTTGGGGGAGTCCTACGAGCAGTACTTC. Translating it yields CASSLGESYEQYF. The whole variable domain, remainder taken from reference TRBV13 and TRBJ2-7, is AAGVIQSPRHLIKEKRETATLKCYPIPRHDTVYWYQQGPGQDPQFLISFYEKMQSDKGSIPDRFSAQQFSDYHSELNMSSLELGDSALYFCASSLGESYEQYFGPGTRLTVT.

CDR3 sequence: CASSFLEAYEQYF. CDR3 DNA: TGTGCCAGCAGCTTCTTGGAGGCTTACGAGCAGTACTTC. The rearrangement joins TRBV7-9 to TRBJ2-7; tentatively, D is TRBD2 (5 bases). This CDR3 has 13 amino acids. With 3 bases removed from V and 4 bases from J, the gap between germline ends came to 10 bases. The germline V gene has CDR1 SEHNR and CDR2 FQNEAQ (reference sequence).

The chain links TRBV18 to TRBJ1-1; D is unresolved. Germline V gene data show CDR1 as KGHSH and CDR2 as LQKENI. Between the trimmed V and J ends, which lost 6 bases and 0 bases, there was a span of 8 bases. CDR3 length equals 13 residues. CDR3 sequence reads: CASSPEVNTEAFF. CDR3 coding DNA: TGTGCCAGCTCCCCGGAGGTGAACACTGAAGCTTTCTTT.

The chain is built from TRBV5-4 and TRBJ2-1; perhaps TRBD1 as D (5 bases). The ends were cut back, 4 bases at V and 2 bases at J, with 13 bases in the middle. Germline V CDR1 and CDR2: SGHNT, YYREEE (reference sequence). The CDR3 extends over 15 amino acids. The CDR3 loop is CASSPDSVPYNEQFF. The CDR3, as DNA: TGTGCCAGCAGCCCCGACAGTGTCCCCTACAATGAGCAGTTCTTC.

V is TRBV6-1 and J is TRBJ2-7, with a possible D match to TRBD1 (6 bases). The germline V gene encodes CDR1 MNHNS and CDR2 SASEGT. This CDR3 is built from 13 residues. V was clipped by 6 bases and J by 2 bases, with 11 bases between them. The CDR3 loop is CASRDRPTYEQYF. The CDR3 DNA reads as TGTGCCAGCAGAGACAGGCCTACCTACGAGCAGTACTTC.

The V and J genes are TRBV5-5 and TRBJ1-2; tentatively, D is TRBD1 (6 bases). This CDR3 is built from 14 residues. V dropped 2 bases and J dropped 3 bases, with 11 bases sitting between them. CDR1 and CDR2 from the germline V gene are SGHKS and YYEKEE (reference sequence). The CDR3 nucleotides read TGTGCCAGCAGCTTTCGGGACACAGACTATGGCTACACCTTC. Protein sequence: CASSFRDTDYGYTF.

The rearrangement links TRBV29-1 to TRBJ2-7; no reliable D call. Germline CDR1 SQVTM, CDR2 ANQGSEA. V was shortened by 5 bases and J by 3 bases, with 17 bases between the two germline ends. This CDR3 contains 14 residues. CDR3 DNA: TGCAGCGTTTCCCCCCCGGACCCCCGCTACGAGCAGTACTTC. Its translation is CSVSPPDPRYEQYF.

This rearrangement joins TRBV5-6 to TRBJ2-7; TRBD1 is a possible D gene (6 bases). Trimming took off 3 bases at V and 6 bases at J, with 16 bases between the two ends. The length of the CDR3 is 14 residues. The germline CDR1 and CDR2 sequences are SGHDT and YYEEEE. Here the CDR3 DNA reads TGTGCCAGCAGCTCGATGGGGGCTTTGGGCGAGCAGTACTTC. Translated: CASSSMGALGEQYF.

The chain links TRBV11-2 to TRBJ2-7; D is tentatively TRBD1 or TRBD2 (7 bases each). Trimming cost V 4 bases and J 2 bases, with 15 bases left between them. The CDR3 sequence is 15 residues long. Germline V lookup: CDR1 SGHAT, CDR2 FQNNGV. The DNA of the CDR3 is TGTGCCAGCAGCTCAGAAGCAGGGGGGGCCTACGAGCAGTACTTC. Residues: CASSSEAGGAYEQYF.

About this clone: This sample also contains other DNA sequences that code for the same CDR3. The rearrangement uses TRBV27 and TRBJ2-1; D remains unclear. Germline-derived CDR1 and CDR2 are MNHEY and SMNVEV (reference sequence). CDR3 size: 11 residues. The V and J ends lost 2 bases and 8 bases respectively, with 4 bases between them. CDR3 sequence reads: CASSLGYEQFF. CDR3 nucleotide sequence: TGTGCCAGCAGTTTAGGGTATGAGCAGTTCTTC.

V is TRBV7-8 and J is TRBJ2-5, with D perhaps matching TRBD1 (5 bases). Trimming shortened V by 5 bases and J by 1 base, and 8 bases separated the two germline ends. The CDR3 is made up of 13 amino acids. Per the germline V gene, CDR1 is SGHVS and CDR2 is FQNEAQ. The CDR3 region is CASSPRVQETQYF. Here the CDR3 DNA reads TGTGCCAGCAGCCCCAGGGTCCAAGAGACCCAGTACTTC.

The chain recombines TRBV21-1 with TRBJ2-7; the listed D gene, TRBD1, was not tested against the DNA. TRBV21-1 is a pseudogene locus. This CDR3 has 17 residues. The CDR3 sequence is CASSKGRDRYTDYEQYF. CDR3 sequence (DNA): TGTGCCAGCAGCAAAGGCCGGGACAGATATACCGACTACGAGCAGTACTTC.

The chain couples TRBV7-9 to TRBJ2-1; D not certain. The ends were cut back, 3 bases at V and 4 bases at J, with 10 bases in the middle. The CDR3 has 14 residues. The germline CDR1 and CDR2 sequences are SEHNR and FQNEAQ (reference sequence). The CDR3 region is CASSFRNSYNEQFF. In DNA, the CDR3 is TGTGCCAGCAGCTTCCGGAACTCTTACAATGAGCAGTTCTTC.

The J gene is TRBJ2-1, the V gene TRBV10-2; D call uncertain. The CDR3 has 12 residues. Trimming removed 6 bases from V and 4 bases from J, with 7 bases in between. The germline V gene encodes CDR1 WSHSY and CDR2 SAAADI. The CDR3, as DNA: TGCGCCAGCAGCGGTTTGTACAATGAGCAGTTCTTC. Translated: CASSGLYNEQFF.

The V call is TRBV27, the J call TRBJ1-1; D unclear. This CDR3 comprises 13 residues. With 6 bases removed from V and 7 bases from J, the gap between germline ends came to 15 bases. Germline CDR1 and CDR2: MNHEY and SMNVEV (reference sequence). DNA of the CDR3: TGTGCCAGCAGAGGGTGGGGTTTTAATGAAGCTTTCTTT. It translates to CASRGWGFNEAFF.

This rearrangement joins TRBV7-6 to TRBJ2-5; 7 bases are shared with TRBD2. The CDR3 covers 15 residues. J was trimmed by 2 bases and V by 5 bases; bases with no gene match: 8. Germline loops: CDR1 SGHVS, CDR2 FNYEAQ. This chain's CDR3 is CASSRRLAMQETQYF. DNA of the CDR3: TGTGCCAGCAGCAGGAGACTAGCCATGCAAGAGACCCAGTACTTC.

CDR3 loop: CSAIQEAEQYF. The CDR3 DNA reads as TGCAGTGCTATACAGGAGGCCGAGCAGTACTTC. The genes are TRBV20-1 and TRBJ2-7; D is possibly TRBD1 or TRBD2 (5 bases each). V was cut by 4 bases and J by 6 bases, with 10 bases left in between. The CDR3 spans 11 residues. Looked up from germline, CDR1 is DFQATT and CDR2 is SNEGSKA (reference sequence).

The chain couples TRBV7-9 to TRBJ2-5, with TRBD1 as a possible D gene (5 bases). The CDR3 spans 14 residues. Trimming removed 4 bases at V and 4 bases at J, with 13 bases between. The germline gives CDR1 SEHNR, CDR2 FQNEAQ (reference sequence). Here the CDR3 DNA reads TGTGCCAGCAGCTCTCTGGGGCTGGTAGAGACCCAGTACTTC. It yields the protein CASSSLGLVETQYF.

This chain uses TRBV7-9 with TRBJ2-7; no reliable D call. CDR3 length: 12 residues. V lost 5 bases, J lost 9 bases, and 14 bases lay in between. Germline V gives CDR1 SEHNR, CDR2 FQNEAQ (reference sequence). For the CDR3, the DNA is TGTGCCAGCAGCCCTTTGGATTTCCGGCAGTACTTC. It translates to CASSPLDFRQYF.

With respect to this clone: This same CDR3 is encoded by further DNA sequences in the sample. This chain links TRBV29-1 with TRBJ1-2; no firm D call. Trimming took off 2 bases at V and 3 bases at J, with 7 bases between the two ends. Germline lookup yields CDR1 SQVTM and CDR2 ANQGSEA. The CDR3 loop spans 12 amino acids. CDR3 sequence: CSVERGYYGYTF. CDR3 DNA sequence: TGCAGCGTTGAACGGGGATACTATGGCTACACCTTC.